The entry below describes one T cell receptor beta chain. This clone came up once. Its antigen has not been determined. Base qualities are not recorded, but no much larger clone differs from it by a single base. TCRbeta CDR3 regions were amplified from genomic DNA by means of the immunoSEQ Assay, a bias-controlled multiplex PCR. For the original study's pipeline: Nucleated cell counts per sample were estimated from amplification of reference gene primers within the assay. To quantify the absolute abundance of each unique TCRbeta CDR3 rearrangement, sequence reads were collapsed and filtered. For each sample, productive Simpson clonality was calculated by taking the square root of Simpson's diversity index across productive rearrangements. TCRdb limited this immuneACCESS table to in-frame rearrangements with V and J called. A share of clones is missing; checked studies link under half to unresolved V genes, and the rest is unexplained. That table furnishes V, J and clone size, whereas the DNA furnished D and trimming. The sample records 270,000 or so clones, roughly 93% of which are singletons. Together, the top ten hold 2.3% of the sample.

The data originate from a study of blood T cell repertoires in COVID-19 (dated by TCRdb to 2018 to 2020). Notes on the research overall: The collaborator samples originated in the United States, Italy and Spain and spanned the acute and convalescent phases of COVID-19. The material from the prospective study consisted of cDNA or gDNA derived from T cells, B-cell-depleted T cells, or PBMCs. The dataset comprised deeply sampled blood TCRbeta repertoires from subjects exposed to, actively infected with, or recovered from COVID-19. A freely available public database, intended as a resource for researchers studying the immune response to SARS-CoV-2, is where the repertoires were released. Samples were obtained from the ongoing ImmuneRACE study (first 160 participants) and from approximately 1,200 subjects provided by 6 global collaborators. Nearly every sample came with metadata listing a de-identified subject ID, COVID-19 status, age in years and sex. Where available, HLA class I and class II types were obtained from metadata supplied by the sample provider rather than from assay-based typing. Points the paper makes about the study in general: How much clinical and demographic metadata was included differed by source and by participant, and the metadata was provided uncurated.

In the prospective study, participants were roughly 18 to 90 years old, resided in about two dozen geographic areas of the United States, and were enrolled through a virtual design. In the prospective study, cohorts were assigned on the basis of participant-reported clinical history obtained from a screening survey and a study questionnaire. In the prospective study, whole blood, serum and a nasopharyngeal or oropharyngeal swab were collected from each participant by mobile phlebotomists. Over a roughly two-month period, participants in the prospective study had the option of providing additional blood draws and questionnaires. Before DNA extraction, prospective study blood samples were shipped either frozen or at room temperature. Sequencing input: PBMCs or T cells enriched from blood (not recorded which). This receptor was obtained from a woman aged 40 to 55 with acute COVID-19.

Here is the DNA: TGTGCCACCAGTGATTGGGCGGGAGGGTCCTACAATGAGCAGTTCTTC. Its protein is CATSDWAGGSYNEQFF. The V and J genes are TRBV24-1 and TRBJ2-1; the junction holds 9 bases that match TRBD2. Reading the germline V gene gives CDR1 KGHDR and CDR2 SFDVKD. The CDR3, cysteine through phenylalanine, is 16 amino acids long. Of the read, only the CDR3 DNA is kept; its 48 bases are in frame from base 1. Here V drops 2 bases and J drops 1 base, and the junction holds 2 bases not matched to any gene.